This T cell receptor beta chain was identified in a study of cytomegalovirus exposure and HLA in healthy donors. V lost 6 bases and J lost 5; bases outside the gene matches: 6. The germline V gene has CDR1 SQVTM and CDR2 ANQGSEA. CDR3 size: 13 residues. General study points: Sequencing likely produced, as an artifact, a cluster of highly shared sequence variants.

Points on this clone: Its antigen is not known.

Both 60 Vbeta primers and 13 Jbeta primers went into the PCR. Libraries were prepared by immunoSEQ multiplex PCR; TCRdb keeps only in-frame clonotypes and omits some of them. The data show 60,000 to 90,000 clones, with 70% seen just once and roughly 10% held by the top ten. V is TRBV29-1 and J is TRBJ2-3; TRBD1 agrees at 9 bases. The specimen sequenced was PBMCs. This TCR was recovered from a woman aged 45 to 65 in good health and CMV-seropositive. The CDR3 region is CSVGTGQRDTQYF. The CDR3 coding sequence is TGCAGCGTGGGGACAGGGCAGAGAGATACGCAGTATTTT.